What follows describes a single T cell receptor (beta chain). The authors' processing: From reference gene primer amplification, estimates of nucleated cell counts were derived. Profiling relied on immunoSEQ multiplex PCR, and the TCRdb table lists in-frame clones only, not all of them. D and trimming were read from the DNA, whereas the V and J calls and clone size are those reported in that table. The sample lists about 20,000 clones; approximately 90% were seen once. Germline lookup yields CDR1 SGHRS and CDR2 YFSETQ. Losses at the gene ends were 6 bases for V and 2 bases for J; bases not matched to a gene: 7. The CDR3 sequence is 14 residues long. These data come from a study of blood T cell repertoires in COVID-19. Study-level information: T cells, B-cell-depleted T cells, or PBMCs supplied cDNA or gDNA.

Material for sequencing was peripheral blood. The chain carries TRBV5-1 and TRBJ2-5; 7 positions match TRBD1. This TCR came from a human donor in a cohort sampled during active COVID-19. The CDR3 bases are TGCGCCAGCATGTCTACAGGGGATCAAGAGACCCAGTACTTC. It codes for CASMSTGDQETQYF.